This TCR beta chain was documented in a study of blood T cell repertoires in COVID-19. For the study at large: Spain, Italy and the United States supplied samples that represented acute and convalescent COVID-19. T cells, B-cell-depleted T cells, or PBMCs supplied cDNA or gDNA.

In the original analysis: It was from reference gene primer amplification that nucleated cell counts were estimated. The table came from immunoSEQ multiplex PCR; TCRdb's copy has only in-frame clones and leaves some out. V and J calls and clone size come straight from that table; D and trimming were deduced from the DNA. This table holds approximately 380,000 clones, 88% found once. From germline, CDR1 is MGHRA and CDR2 YSYEKL. V lost 1 base and J 6 bases, leaving 10 bases between the germline ends. This CDR3 has 14 amino acids. V and J are TRBV4-1 and TRBJ1-5; unclear D gene. Sequencing was carried out using PBMCs or T cells enriched from blood (not recorded which). This sequence was found in a woman between 18 and 29 years old who had recovered from COVID-19. CDR3 coding DNA: TGCGCCAGCAGCCAAGGCCACTCGGGTCAGCCCCAGCATTTT. Residues: CASSQGHSGQPQHF.